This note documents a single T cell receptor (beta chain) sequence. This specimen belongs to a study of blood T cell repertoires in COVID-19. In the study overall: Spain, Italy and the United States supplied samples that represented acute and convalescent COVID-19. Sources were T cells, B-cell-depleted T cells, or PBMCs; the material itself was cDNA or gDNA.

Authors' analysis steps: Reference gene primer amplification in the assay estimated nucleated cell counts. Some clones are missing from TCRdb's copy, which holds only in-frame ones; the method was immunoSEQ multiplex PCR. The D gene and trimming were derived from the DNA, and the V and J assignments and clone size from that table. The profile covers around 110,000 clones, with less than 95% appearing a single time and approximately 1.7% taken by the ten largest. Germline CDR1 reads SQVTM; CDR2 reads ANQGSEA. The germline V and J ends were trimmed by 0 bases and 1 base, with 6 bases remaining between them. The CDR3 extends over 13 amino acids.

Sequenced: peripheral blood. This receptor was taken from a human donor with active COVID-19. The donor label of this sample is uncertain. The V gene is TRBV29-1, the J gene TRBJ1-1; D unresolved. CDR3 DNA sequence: TGCAGCGTTGAAGATTTATGGAACACTGAAGCTTTCTTT. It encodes CSVEDLWNTEAFF. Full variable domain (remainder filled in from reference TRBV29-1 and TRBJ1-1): SAVISQKPSRDICQRGTSLTIQCQVDSQVTMMFWYRQQPGQSLTLIATANQGSEATYESGFVIDKFPISRPNLTFSTLTVSNMSPEDSSIYLCSVEDLWNTEAFFGQGTRLTVV.